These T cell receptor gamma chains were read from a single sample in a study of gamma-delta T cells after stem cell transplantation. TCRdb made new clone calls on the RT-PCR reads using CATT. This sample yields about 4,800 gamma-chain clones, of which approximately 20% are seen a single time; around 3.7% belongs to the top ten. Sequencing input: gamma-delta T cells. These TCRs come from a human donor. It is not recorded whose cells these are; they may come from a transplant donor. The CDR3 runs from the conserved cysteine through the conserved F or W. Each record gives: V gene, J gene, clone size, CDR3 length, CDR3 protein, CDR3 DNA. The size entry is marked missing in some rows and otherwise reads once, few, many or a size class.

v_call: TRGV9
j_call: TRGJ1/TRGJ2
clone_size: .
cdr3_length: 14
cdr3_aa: CALWEDRLYYKKLF
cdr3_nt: TGTGCCTTGTGGGAGGACCGACTTTATTATAAGAAACTCTTT

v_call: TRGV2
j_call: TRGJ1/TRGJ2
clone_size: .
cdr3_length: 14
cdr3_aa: CATWDGQNYYKKLF
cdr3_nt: TGTGCCACCTGGGACGGACAGAATTATTATAAGAAACTCTTT

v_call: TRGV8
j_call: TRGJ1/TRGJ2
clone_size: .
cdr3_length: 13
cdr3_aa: CATWDTLYYKKLF
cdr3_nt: TGTGCCACCTGGGATACCCTTTATTATAAGAAACTCTTT

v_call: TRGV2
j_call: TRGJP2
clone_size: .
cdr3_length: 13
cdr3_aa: CATWDGRGWIKTF
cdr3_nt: TGTGCCACCTGGGACGGGCGGGGTTGGATCAAGACGTTT

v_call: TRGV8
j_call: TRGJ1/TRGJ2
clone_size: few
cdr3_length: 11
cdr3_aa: CATWEPPKKLF
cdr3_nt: TGTGCCACCTGGGAACCGCCTAAGAAACTCTTT

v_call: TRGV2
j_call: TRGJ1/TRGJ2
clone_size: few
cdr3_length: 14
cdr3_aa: CATWDGPVRYKKLF
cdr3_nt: TGTGCCACCTGGGACGGGCCGGTGCGTTATAAGAAACTCTTT

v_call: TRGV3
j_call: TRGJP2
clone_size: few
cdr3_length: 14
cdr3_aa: CATWDRRSDWIKTF
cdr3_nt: TGTGCCACCTGGGACCGTCGTAGTGATTGGATCAAGACGTTT

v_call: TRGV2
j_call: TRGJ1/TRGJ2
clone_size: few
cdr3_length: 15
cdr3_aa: CATWDGPEGHYKKLF
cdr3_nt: TGTGCCACCTGGGACGGGCCTGAGGGACATTATAAGAAACTCTTT

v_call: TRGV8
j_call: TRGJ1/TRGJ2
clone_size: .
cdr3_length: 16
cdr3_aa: CATWDNSPPRFRKKLF
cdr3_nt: TGTGCCACCTGGGATAATTCGCCTCCACGTTTTCGGAAGAAACTCTTT

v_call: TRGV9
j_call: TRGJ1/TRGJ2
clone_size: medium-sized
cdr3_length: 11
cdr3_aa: CALWEVCKKLF
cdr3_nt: TGTGCCTTGTGGGAGGTGTGTAAGAAACTCTTT

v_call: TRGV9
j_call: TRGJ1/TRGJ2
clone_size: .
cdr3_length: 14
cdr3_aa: CAPRLELRYYKKLF
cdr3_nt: TGTGCCCCCCGCTTGGAGCTTCGTTATTATAAGAAACTCTTT

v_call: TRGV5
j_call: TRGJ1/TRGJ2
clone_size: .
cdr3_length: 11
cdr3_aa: CATWLDYKKLF
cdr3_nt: TGTGCCACCTGGTTAGATTATAAGAAACTCTTT

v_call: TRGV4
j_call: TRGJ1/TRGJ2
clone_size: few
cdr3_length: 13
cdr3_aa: CATWALTYYKKLF
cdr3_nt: TGTGCCACCTGGGCACTGACTTATTATAAGAAACTCTTT

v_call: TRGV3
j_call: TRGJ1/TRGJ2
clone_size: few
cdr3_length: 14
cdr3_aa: CATWDRPSYYKKLF
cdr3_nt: TGTGCCACCTGGGACAGGCCGAGTTATTATAAGAAACTCTTT

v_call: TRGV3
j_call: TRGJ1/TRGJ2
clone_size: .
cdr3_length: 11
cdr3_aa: CATFLYYKKLF
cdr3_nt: TGTGCCACCTTCCTTTATTATAAGAAACTCTTT

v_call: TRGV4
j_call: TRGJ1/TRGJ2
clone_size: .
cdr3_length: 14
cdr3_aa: CATWDGRGKYKKLF
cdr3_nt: TGTGCCACCTGGGATGGGCGAGGAAAATATAAGAAACTCTTT

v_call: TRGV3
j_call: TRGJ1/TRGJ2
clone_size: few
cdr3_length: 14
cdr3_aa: CATWDRRRYYKKLF
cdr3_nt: TGTGCCACCTGGGACAGGCGGCGATATTATAAGAAACTCTTT

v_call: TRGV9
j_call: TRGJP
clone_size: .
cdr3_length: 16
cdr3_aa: CALWEVRKLGKKIKVF
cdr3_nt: TGTGCCTTGTGGGAGGTGCGAAAGTTGGGCAAAAAAATCAAGGTATTT

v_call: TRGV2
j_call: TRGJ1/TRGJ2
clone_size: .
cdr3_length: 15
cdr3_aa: CATWDGRGTQYKKLF
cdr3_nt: TGTGCCACCTGGGACGGGCGCGGGACTCAGTATAAGAAACTCTTT

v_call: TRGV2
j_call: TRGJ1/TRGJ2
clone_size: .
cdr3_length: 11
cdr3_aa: CATWGYYKKLF
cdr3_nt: TGTGCCACCTGGGGATATTATAAGAAACTCTTT

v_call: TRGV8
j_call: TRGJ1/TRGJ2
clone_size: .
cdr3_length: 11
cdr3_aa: CATWDRTEKLF
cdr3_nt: TGTGCCACCTGGGATAGAACGGAGAAACTCTTT

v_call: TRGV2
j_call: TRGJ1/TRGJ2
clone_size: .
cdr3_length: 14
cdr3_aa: CATWDGQNYYKKLF
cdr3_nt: TGTGCCACCTGGGACGGCCAGAATTATTATAAGAAACTCTTT

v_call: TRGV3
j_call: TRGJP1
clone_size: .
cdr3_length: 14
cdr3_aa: CATWDRPTGWFKIF
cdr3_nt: TGTGCCACCTGGGACAGGCCCACTGGTTGGTTCAAGATATTT

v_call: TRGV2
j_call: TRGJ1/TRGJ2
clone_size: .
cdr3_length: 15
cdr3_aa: CATWDGPTRRYKKLF
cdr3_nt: TGTGCCACCTGGGACGGGCCTACTCGAAGGTATAAGAAACTCTTT

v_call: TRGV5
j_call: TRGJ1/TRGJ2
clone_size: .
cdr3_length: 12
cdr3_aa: CATWDYDYKKLF
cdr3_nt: TGTGCCACCTGGGACTATGATTATAAGAAACTCTTT

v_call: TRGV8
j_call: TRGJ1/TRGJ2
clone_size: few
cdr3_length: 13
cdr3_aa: CATWAPNYYKKLF
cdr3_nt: TGTGCCACCTGGGCCCCGAATTATTATAAGAAACTCTTT

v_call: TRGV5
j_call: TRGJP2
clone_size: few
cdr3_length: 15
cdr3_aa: CATWDRHSSDWIKTF
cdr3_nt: TGTGCCACCTGGGACAGGCATAGTAGTGATTGGATCAAGACGTTT

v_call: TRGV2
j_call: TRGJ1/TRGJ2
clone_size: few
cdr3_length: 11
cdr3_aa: CATWDGQQKLF
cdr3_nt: TGTGCCACCTGGGACGGGCAACAGAAACTCTTT

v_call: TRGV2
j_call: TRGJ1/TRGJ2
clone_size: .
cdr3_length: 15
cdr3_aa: CATWDGPEGYYKKLF
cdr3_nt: TGTGCCACCTGGGACGGGCCGGAGGGTTATTATAAGAAGCTCTTT

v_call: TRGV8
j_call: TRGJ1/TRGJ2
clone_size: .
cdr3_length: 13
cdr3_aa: CATWATNYYKKLF
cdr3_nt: TGTGCCACCTGGGCTACGAATTATTATAAGAAACTCTTT

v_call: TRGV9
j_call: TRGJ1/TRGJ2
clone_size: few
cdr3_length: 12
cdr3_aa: CALWEPFYKKLF
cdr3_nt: TGTGCCTTGTGGGAGCCCTTCTATAAGAAACTCTTT

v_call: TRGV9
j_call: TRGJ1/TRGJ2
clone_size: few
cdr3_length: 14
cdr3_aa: CALWEVMRYYKKLF
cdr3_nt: TGTGCCTTGTGGGAGGTGATGAGATATTATAAGAAACTCTTT

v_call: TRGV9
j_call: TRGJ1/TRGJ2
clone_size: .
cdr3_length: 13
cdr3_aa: CALWEVRGYKKLF
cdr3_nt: TGTGCCTTGTGGGAGGTGCGGGGTTATAAGAAACTCTTT

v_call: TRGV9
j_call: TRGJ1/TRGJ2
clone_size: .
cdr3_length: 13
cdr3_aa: CALWEGIYYKKLF
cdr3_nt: TGTGCCTTGTGGGAGGGTATTTATTATAAGAAACTCTTC

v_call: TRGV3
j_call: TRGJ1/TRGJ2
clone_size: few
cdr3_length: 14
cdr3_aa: CATWDRREYYKKLF
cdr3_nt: TGTGCCACCTGGGACAGGCGAGAATATTATAAGAAACTCTTT

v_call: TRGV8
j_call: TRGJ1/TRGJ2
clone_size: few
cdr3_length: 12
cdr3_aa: CATWDAWYKKLF
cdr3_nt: TGTGCCACCTGGGATGCATGGTATAAGAAACTCTTT

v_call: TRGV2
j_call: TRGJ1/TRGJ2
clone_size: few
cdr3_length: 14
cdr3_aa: CATWDGPGWDKKLF
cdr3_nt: TGTGCCACCTGGGACGGGCCTGGGTGGGATAAGAAACTCTTT

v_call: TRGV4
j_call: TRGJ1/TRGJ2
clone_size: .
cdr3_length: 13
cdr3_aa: CATWDDYRYKKLF
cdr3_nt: TGTGCCACCTGGGATGATTATCGCTATAAGAAACTCTTT

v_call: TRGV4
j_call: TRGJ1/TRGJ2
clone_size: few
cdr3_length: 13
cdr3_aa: CATWDGPGDKKLF
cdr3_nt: TGTGCCACCTGGGATGGGCCGGGGGATAAGAAACTCTTT

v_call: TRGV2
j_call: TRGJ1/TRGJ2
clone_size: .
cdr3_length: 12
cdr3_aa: CATWDGLEVKLF
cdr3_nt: TGTGCCACCTGGGACGGGCTCGAGGTGAAACTCTTT

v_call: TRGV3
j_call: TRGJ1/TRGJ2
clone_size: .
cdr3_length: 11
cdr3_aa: CATWDYWKKLF
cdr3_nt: TGTGCCACCTGGGACTATTGGAAGAAACTCTTT

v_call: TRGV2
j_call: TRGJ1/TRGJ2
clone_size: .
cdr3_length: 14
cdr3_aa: CATWDGPPSYKKLF
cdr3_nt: TGTGCCACCTGGGACGGCCCTCCTAGTTATAAGAAACTCTTT

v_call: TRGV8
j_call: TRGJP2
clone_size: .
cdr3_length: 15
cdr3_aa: CATWDRLRSDWIKTF
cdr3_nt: TGTGCCACCTGGGATAGGTTACGTAGTGATTGGATCAAGACGTTT

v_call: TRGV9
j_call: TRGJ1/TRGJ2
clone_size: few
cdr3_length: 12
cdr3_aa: CALWEVYYKKLF
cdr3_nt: TGTGCCTTGTGGGAGGTTTACTATAAGAAACTCTTT

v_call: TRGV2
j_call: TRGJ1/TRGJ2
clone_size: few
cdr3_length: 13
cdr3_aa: CATWPRGKYKKLF
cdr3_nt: TGTGCCACCTGGCCACGGGGGAAGTATAAGAAACTCTTT

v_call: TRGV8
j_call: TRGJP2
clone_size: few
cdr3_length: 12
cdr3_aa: CATWEADWIKTF
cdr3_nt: TGTGCCACCTGGGAAGCCGATTGGATCAAGACGTTT

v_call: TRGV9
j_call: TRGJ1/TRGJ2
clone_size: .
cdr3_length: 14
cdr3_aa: CALWEGTNYYKKLF
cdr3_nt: TGTGCCTTGTGGGAGGGAACCAATTATTATAAGAAACTCTTT

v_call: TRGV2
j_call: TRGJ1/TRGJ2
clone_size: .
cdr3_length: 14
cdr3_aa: CATWDGCYYYKKLF
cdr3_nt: TGTGCCACCTGGGACGGCTGCTATTATTATAAGAAACTCTTT

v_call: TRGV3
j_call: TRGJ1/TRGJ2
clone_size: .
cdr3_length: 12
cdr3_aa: CATWDIKYKKLF
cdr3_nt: TGTGCCACCTGGGACATAAAATATAAGAAACTCTTT

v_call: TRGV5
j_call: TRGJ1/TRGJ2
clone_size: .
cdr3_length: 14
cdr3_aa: CATWDRRRYYKKLF
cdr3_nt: TGTGCCACCTGGGACAGGCGAAGGTATTATAAGAAACTCTTT

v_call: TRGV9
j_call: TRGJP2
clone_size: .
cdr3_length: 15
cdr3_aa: CALWEVYSSDWIKTF
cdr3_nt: TGTGCCTTGTGGGAGGTATATAGTAGTGATTGGATCAAGACGTTT

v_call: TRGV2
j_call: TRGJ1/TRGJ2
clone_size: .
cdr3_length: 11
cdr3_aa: CATWDGPGKLF
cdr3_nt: TGTGCCACCTGGGACGGGCCAGGGAAACTCTTT

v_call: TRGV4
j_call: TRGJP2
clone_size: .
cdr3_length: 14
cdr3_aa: CATWDVRSDWIKTF
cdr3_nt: TGTGCCACCTGGGATGTGAGGAGTGATTGGATCAAGACGTTT

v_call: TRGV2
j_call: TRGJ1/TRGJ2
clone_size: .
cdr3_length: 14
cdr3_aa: CATWDGLNYYKKLF
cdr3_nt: TGTGCCACCTGGGACGGGCTAAACTATTATAAGAAACTCTTT

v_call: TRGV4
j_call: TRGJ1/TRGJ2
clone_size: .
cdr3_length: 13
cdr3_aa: CATWDMNYYKKLF
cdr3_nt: TGTGCCACCTGGGATATGAATTATTATAAGAAACTCTTT